This T cell receptor beta chain was sequenced during a study of OX40 agonist ivuxolimab in advanced cancers. Across the study: Of the participants, under 50% had some prior anti-PD-1, anti-PD-L1 or anti-CTLA-4 therapy, which was allowed.

Profiling relied on immunoSEQ multiplex PCR, and the TCRdb table lists in-frame clones only, not all of them. The data show some 91,000 clones, around 87% seen once. Germline CDR1 is MNHNY and CDR2 is SVGAGI (reference sequence). The trim removed 6 bases at V and 7 bases at J, leaving 11 bases unmatched. The length of the CDR3 is 14 residues. The TCR sequence derives from an adult with an advanced solid tumor such as melanoma, head and neck, liver or kidney cancer. The chain uses TRBV6-6 and TRBJ2-5; 7 bases line up with TRBD2. Sequences were derived from CD4+ or CD8+ T cells sorted from blood, sampled in a trial of the OX40 agonist ivuxolimab. This CDR3 is CASRLAGGSSTQYF. The CDR3 DNA sequence: TGTGCCAGCAGGTTAGCCGGGGGGTCATCGACCCAGTACTTC.